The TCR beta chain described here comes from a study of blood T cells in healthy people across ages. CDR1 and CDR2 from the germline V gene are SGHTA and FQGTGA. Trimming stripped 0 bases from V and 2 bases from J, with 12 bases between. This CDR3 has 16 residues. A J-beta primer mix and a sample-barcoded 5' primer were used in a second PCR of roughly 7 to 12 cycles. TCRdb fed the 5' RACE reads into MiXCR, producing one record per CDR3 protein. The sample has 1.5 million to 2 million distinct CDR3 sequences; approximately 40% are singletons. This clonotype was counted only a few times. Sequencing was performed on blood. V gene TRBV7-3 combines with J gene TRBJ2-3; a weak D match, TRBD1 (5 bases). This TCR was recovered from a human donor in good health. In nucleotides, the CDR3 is TGTGCCAGCAGCTTAACGTTTCAGGGTTCCACAGATACGCAGTATTTT. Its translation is CASSLTFQGSTDTQYF.